The sequence of this T cell receptor (beta chain) was determined in a study of CD8 T cells in Susac syndrome. V was pared by 6 bases and J by 7 bases, with 3 bases of the junction left unmatched. The CDR3 is 13 residues long. Germline CDR1 and CDR2: SEHNR and FQNEAQ (reference sequence). RNA in amounts of 0.5 to 1 ug was reverse transcribed with random hexamers. TCRdb re-analysed the immunoSEQ multiplex PCR reads in MiXCR, keeping a single row per CDR3 protein. Among hundreds of thousands of distinct CDR3 sequences listed, approximately 95% were seen once. From blood CD8+ and CD4+ T cells, the TCR beta chain was sequenced.

The TCR comes from a human donor with multiple sclerosis. The chain uses TRBV7-9 and TRBJ1-6; 7 bases fit TRBD1. The sample was CD4+ T cells from PBMCs. The CDR3, as DNA: TGTGCCAGCAGGGACAGGCTGAATTCACCCCTCCACTTT. Protein product: CASRDRLNSPLHF.